The subject of this entry is one TCR beta chain. The antigen is unknown. The data were obtained in a study of shared clonotypes between healthy human individuals. Findings and limits, study-wide: Generation probabilities were higher for clonotypes shared across all four sorted-subset donors than for unshared ones.

TCRdb keeps only in-frame clones here, not all; method: immunoSEQ multiplex PCR. The table includes millions of clones, just over 90% detected once. The sample was naive CD4+ T cells from PBMCs. Indicated subset: CD45RA+ positively selected. The TCR originated in a man between 18 and 29 years old in good health. Some clones in this sample may be carry-over from other donors' samples.

The CDR3 here is CASSISGGDTEAFF. CDR3 coding DNA: TGTGCCAGTAGTATCAGCGGGGGGGACACTGAAGCTTTCTTT. The V gene is TRBV19, the J gene TRBJ1-1; perhaps TRBD1 as D (5 bases). The V and J ends lost 3 bases and 3 bases respectively, with 11 bases between them. The CDR3 has 14 residues. The germline gives CDR1 LNHDA, CDR2 SQIVND (reference sequence).